This entry lists 11 T cell receptor beta chains sequenced from one sample in a study of T cell repertoires in MIS-A myocarditis. Sequencing was performed with immunoSEQ multiplex PCR; in TCRdb, only in-frame clones are kept and a portion is missing. The sample comprises some 10,000 clones, approximately 90% of which are singletons, and just over 2% rests with the top ten. Sequencing was performed on thoracic lymph node tissue obtained at autopsy. The receptors were sampled from a man between 18 and 29 years old with fulminant myocarditis from multisystem inflammatory syndrome in adults (MIS-A) after COVID-19.

The J gene is TRBJ2-5, the V gene TRBV27, with 11 bases identical to TRBD2. The J segment lost 1 base and the V segment lost 5 bases, leaving 9 bases of the junction unmatched. This CDR3 is built from 17 residues. In germline, CDR1 is MNHEY, CDR2 SMNVEV (reference sequence). The CDR3 DNA reads TGTGCCAGCAGTGCTAGCGGGGGGCCTAAGTTCCAAGAGACCCAGTACTTC. Translated: CASSASGGPKFQETQYF.

The chain combines TRBV15 with TRBJ2-5, with 9 positions matching TRBD2. This CDR3 is 14 amino acids long. The V and J ends lost 5 bases and 3 bases, in that order; junction bases with no gene match: 4. Germline V gene lookup returns CDR1 LNHNV and CDR2 YYDKDF (reference sequence). The CDR3 DNA is TGTGCCACCAGCCCGGGACTAGCAGAAGAGACCCAGTACTTC. Translating it yields CATSPGLAEETQYF.

In its sample, this clone was seen once. The chain uses TRBV5-6 and TRBJ1-2; D unclear. Between the trimmed V and J ends, which lost 0 bases and 8 bases, there was a span of 17 bases. Looked up from germline, CDR1 is SGHDT and CDR2 is YYEEEE. CDR3 length: 15 residues. Written as DNA, the CDR3 is TGTGCCAGCAGCTTGGGACCGTTACAAACGAGGGGCTACACCTTC. Residues: CASSLGPLQTRGYTF.

This sequence joins TRBV24-1 and TRBJ1-2; TRBD1 agrees at 10 bases. Germline values: CDR1 KGHDR, CDR2 SFDVKD. Unmatched junction bases numbered 13, after V lost 9 bases and J lost 4 bases. The CDR3 is 16 amino acids. The CDR3 DNA reads as TGTGCCACCCCGTCGGGGACAGGGGCTAATGGCTATGGCTACACCTTC. Protein: CATPSGTGANGYGYTF.

This sequence joins TRBV6-6 and TRBJ1-6; D call uncertain. CDR3 length: 14 amino acids. Trimming took off 7 bases at V and 5 bases at J, with 12 bases between the two ends. The V gene's germline CDR1 is MNHNY and CDR2 SVGAGI (reference sequence). The CDR3 DNA reads TGTGCCAGCACCGACGGTTGGGATAATTCACCCCTCCACTTT. Protein sequence: CASTDGWDNSPLHF.

The chain combines TRBV19 with TRBJ1-5, with TRBD1 identical over 9 bases. The germline gives CDR1 LNHDA, CDR2 SQIVND (reference sequence). The V segment lost 6 bases and the J segment 9 bases; nucleotides outside the gene matches: 12. This CDR3 has 15 amino acids. The CDR3 region has the DNA TGTGCCAGTAGAACGGGTGGGACAGGGAATAGGCCCCAGCATTTT. Protein sequence: CASRTGGTGNRPQHF.

The V and J genes are TRBV14 and TRBJ2-1; TRBD2 matches 11 bases. CDR3 size: 13 residues. The germline CDR1 and CDR2 sequences are SGHDN and FVKESK. Trimming removed 9 bases from V and 6 bases from J; junction bases left unmatched: 4. The CDR3 reads CASSGRVINEQFF. The CDR3 DNA sequence: TGTGCCAGTAGCGGGAGGGTCATCAATGAGCAGTTCTTC.

V usage is TRBV5-4 and J usage is TRBJ1-3; maybe TRBD1 (6 bases). The CDR3 runs to 16 residues. Germline values: CDR1 SGHNT, CDR2 YYREEE (reference sequence). V was clipped by 4 bases and J by 0 bases, with 14 bases between them. The CDR3 DNA is TGTGCCAGCAGCGCTGGACAGCTGAACTCTGGAAACACCATATATTTT. Its translation is CASSAGQLNSGNTIYF.

The chain couples TRBV7-9 to TRBJ2-1; perhaps D is TRBD1 or TRBD2 (5 bases each). The CDR3 covers 13 residues. V was clipped by 5 bases and J by 7 bases, with 12 bases between them. Germline assignment: CDR1 SEHNR and CDR2 FQNEAQ (reference sequence). In DNA, the CDR3 is TGTGCCAGCAGCCTGTTGGGGGAAAATGAGCAGTTCTTC. This encodes CASSLLGENEQFF.

A single count supports this clone. The rearrangement links TRBV11-3 to TRBJ2-5; no firm D call. CDR1 SGHNT and CDR2 YENEEA come from the germline V gene. The CDR3 sequence is 13 residues long. V lost 1 base and J 4 bases, leaving 7 bases between the germline ends. The DNA of the CDR3 is TGTGCCAGCAGCTTAGGGGCTGGAGAGACCCAGTACTTC. Residues: CASSLGAGETQYF.

This rearrangement joins TRBV30 to TRBJ2-7; TRBD1 matches 9 bases. The CDR3 length is 15 residues. V lost 8 bases to trimming and J lost 4 bases; unmatched junction nucleotides: 15. Germline CDR1 and CDR2: GTSNPN and SVGIG (reference sequence). In DNA, the CDR3 is TGTGCCGGCGCCGGGTCTAGGACAGGGGAGTACGAGCAGTACTTC. This translates into CAGAGSRTGEYEQYF.